These T cell receptor beta chains were read from a single sample in a study of cytomegalovirus exposure and HLA in healthy donors. Only in-frame clones appear in the TCRdb table, and some are missing; sequencing was by immunoSEQ multiplex PCR. The sample yields around 46,000 clones, of which the top ten take up approximately 1.1%. Sequenced material: PBMCs. These receptor sequences come from a woman between 40 and 55 years old in good health and CMV-seronegative. The CDR3 runs from the conserved cysteine through the conserved F or W. A D gene is named only where the DNA matches it firmly.

TRBJ2-7	TRBV5-3	-	TGTGCCAGAAGCTTGGTGACTAGCTACGAGCAGTACTTC	CARSLVTSYEQYF
TRBJ2-1	TRBV5-1	TRBD2	TGCGCCAGCAGCCACAGCGGGAAAGGGGACAATGAGCAGTTCTTC	CASSHSGKGDNEQFF
TRBJ1-1	TRBV6-5	-	TGTGCCAGCAGTTATAGCCCCAGTACAGCTTTCTTT	CASSYSPSTAFF
TRBJ2-1	TRBV5-5	TRBD2	TGTGCCAGCAGCTTGGCCCCTAGCGGGAGGGGTGAGCAGTTCTTC	CASSLAPSGRGEQFF
TRBJ2-7	TRBV6-6	-	TGTGCCAGCAGTAACCGGGACTCCATCTCCTACGAGCAGTACTTC	CASSNRDSISYEQYF
TRBJ2-1	TRBV7-2	TRBD2	TGTGCCAGCATCCAACGGAGGGCTAGCGGGAGTCCGCCCTACAATGAGCAGTTCTTC	CASIQRRASGSPPYNEQFF
TRBJ1-3	TRBV28	-	TGTGCCAGCAGTTTGGGGCAGGGTCGTAACTCTGGAAACACCATATATTTT	CASSLGQGRNSGNTIYF
TRBJ2-6	TRBV7-4	TRBD1	TGTGCCAGCAGCTTAGAGTCAGGACAGGATGACTCTGGGGCCAACGTCCTGACTTTC	CASSLESGQDDSGANVLTF
TRBJ1-4	TRBV19	TRBD1	TGTGCCAGTAACCGAGAATACGGGACAGGAGATGAAAAACTGTTTTTT	CASNREYGTGDEKLFF
TRBJ1-4	TRBV5-1	-	TGCGCCAGCAGCTTGGACAGGGTGGCAAATGAAAAACTGTTTTTT	CASSLDRVANEKLFF
TRBJ1-2	TRBV5-6	TRBD1	TGTGCCAGCAGCTTGTTTGGGACAGATGGCTACACCTTC	CASSLFGTDGYTF
TRBJ2-5	TRBV5-1	TRBD2	TGCGCCAGCAGCTTGGGGGGGCTAGCGGGAGAGGAGACCCAGTACTTC	CASSLGGLAGEETQYF
TRBJ1-1	TRBV18	-	TGTGCCAGCTCACCGAGAACTACTGAAGCTTTCTTT	CASSPRTTEAFF
TRBJ1-1	TRBV29-1	-	-	CSVARGNTEDFF
TRBJ1-2	TRBV6-1	TRBD1	TGTGCCGGCTCTACAGGGGTTGATGGCTACACCTTC	CAGSTGVDGYTF
TRBJ2-7	TRBV5-1	-	TGCGCCAGCAGCCCTAACGGGAGTGGAGAGCAGTACTTC	CASSPNGSGEQYF
TRBJ2-2	TRBV6-5	-	TGTGCCAGCAAAGCTCACACCGGGGAGCTGTTTTTT	CASKAHTGELFF
TRBJ2-3	TRBV5-4	TRBD2	TGTGCCAGCAGCAGACTAGCGGGAGGGCCCGCAGATACGCAGTATTTT	CASSRLAGGPADTQYF
TRBJ1-2	TRBV20-1	-	TGCAGTGCTTTCCAGGGGTATGGCTACACCTTC	CSAFQGYGYTF
TRBJ2-1	TRBV9	TRBD2	TGTGCCAGCAGCGTAGCTAGCGGGGTCTACAATGAGCAGTTCTTC	CASSVASGVYNEQFF
TRBJ1-2	TRBV27	TRBD1	TGTGCCAGCAGTCTGACCAGGGGGAGAGGGGGCTACACCTTC	CASSLTRGRGGYTF
TRBJ1-5	TRBV9	-	TGTGCCAGCAGCCCCGGCGGGGGCCTCAATCAGCCCCAGCATTTT	CASSPGGGLNQPQHF
TRBJ2-7	TRBV5-1	TRBD2	TGCGCCAGCAGCGGCGGGAGGTTGGGACCCGAGCAGTACTTC	CASSGGRLGPEQYF
TRBJ2-5	TRBV7-9	-	TGTGCCAGCAGCTCGGTGGGAGTAAGTGGTGAGACCCAGTACTTC	CASSSVGVSGETQYF